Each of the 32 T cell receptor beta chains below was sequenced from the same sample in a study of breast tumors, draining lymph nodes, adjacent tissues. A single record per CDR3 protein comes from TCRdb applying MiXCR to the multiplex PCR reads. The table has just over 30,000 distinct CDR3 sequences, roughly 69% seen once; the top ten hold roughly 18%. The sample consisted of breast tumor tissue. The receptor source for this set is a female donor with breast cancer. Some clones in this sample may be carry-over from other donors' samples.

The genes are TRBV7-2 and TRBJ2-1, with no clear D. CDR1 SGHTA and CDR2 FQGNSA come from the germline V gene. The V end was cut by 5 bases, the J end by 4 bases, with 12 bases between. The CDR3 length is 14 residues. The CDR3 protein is CASSTGVSYNEQFF. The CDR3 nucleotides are TGTGCCAGCAGCACTGGTGTGAGTTACAATGAGCAGTTCTTC.

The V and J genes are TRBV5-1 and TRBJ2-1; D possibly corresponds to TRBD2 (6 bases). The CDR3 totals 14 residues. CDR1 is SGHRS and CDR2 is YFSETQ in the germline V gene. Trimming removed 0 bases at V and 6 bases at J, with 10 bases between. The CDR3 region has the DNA TGCGCCAGCAGCTTGGAGAGGAGGGGCAATGAGCAGTTCTTC. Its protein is CASSLERRGNEQFF.

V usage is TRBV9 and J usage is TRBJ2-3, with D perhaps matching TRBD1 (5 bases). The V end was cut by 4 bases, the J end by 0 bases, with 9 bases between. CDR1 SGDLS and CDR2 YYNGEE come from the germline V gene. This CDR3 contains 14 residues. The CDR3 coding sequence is TGTGCCAGCAGCCCCAGGGATAGCACAGATACGCAGTATTTT. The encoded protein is CASSPRDSTDTQYF.

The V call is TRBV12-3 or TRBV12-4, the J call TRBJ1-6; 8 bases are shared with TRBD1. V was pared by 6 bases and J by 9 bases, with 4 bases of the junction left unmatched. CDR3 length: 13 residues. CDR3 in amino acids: CASRTGGASPLHF. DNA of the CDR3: TGTGCCAGCAGAACAGGGGGGGCTTCACCCCTCCACTTT.

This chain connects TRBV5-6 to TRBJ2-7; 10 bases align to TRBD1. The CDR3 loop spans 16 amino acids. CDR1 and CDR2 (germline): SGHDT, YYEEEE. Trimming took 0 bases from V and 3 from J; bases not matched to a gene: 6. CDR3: CASSLAVGQGIYEQYF. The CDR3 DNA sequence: TGTGCCAGCAGCTTGGCAGTGGGACAGGGGATCTACGAGCAGTACTTC.

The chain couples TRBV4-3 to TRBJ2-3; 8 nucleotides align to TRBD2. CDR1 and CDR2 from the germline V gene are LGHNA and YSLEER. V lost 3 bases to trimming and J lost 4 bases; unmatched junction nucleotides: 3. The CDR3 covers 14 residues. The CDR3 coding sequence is TGCGCCAGCAGCCAGGGACTAGGTCCAGATACGCAGTATTTT. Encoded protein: CASSQGLGPDTQYF.

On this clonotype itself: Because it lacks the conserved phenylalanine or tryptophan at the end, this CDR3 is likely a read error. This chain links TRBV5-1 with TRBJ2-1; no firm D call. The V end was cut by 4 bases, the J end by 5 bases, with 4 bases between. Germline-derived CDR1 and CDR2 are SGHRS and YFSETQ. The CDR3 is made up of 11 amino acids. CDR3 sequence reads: CASSDHNEQFP. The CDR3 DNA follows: TGCGCCAGCAGCGATCACAATGAGCAGTTCCCC.

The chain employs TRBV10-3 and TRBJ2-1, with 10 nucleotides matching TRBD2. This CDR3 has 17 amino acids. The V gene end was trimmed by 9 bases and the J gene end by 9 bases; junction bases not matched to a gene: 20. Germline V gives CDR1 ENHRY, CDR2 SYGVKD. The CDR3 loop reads CAIRGSSGSGTSREQFF. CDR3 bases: TGTGCCATTAGGGGTTCTAGCGGGAGTGGAACGTCACGTGAGCAGTTCTTC.

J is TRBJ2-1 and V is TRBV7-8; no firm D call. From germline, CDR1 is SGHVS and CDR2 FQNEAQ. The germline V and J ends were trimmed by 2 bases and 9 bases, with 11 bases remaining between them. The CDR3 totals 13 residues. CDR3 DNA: TGTGCCAGCAGCTTACGGGCGAAAACTGAGCAGTTCTTC. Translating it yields CASSLRAKTEQFF.

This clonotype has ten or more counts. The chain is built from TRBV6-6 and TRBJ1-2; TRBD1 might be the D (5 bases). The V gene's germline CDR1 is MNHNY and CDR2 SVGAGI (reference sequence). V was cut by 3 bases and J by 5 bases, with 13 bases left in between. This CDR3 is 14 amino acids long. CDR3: CASSYWGDEYGYTF. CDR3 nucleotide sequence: TGTGCCAGCAGTTATTGGGGGGATGAGTATGGCTACACCTTC.

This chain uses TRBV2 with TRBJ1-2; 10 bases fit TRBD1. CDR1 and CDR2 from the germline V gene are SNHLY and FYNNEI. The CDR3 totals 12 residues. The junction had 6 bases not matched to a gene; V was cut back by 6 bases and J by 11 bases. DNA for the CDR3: TGTGCCAGCAGGACGGACAGGGGGTTTTACACCTTC. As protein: CASRTDRGFYTF.

The CDR3 DNA is TGCAGTGCTGGGCTCCAGGGGCAAGAGACCCAGTACTTC. Its protein is CSAGLQGQETQYF. This sequence joins TRBV20-1 and TRBJ2-5, with D possibly being TRBD1 (6 bases). Between the trimmed V and J ends, which lost 5 bases and 2 bases, there was a span of 12 bases. Germline loops: CDR1 DFQATT, CDR2 SNEGSKA (reference sequence). The CDR3 extends over 13 amino acids.

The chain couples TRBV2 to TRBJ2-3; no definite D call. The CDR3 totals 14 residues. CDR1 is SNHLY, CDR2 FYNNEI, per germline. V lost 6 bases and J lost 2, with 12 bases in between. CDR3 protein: CASSNQPATDTQYF. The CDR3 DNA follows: TGTGCCAGCAGCAACCAGCCAGCCACAGATACGCAGTATTTT.

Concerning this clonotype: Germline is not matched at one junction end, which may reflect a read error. CDR3 loop: CAGSSRQVEQYF. DNA of the CDR3: TGTGCCGGTAGTTCGAGACAGGTCGAGCAGTACTTC. This chain links TRBV19 with TRBJ2-7; D is possibly TRBD1 (6 bases). CDR3 length equals 12 residues. The germline V gene has CDR1 LNHDA and CDR2 SQIVND (reference sequence). The complete variable domain, with remaining parts taken from reference TRBV19 and TRBJ2-7, reads DGGITQSPKYLFRKEGQNVTLSCEQNLNHDAMYWYRQDPGQGLRLIYYSQIVNDFQKGDIAEGYSVSREKKESFPLTVTSAQKNPTAFYLCAGSSRQVEQYFGPGTRLTVT.

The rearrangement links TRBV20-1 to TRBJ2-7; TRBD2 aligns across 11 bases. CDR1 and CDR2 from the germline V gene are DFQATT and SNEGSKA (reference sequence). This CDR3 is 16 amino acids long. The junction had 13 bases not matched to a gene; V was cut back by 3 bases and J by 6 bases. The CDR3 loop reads CSASGYSGGATAEQYF. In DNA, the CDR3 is TGCAGTGCTAGCGGCTATAGCGGGGGGGCCACCGCCGAGCAGTACTTC.

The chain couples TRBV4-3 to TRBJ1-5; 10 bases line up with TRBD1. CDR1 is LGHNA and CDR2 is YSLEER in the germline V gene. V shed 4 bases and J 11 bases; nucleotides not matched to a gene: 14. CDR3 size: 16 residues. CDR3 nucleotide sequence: TGCGCCAGCAGCCCCCGGGACAGGGGTGGCCAAGAGACCCAGCATTTT. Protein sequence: CASSPRDRGGQETQHF.

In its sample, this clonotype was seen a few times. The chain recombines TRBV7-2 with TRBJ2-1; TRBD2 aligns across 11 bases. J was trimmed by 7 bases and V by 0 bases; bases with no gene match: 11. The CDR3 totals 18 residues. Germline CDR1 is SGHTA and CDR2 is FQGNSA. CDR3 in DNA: TGTGCCAGCAGCTTAGCTATCCTAGCGGGGGGTCTAGGTAATGAGCAGTTCTTC. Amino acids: CASSLAILAGGLGNEQFF.

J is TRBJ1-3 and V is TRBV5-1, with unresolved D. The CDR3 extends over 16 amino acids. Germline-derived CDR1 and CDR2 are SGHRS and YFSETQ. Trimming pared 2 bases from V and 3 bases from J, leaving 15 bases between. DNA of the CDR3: TGCGCCAGCAGCTTTGGAAGTGGAGGGAGTGGAAACACCATATATTTT. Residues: CASSFGSGGSGNTIYF.

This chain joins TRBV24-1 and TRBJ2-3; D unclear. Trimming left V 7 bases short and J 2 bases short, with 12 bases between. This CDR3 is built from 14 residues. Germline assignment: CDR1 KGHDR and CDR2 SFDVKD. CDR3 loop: CATRRRSSTDTQYF. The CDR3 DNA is TGTGCCACCAGACGGCGGAGCTCCACAGATACGCAGTATTTT.

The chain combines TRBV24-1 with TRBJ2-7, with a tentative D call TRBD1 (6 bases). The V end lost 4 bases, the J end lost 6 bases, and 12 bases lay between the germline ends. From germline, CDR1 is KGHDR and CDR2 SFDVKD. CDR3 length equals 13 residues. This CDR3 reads CATSETGQREQYF. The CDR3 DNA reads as TGTGCCACCAGTGAAACAGGACAGCGCGAGCAGTACTTC.

The CDR3 region is CASSLVQGYYGYTF. The DNA for the CDR3 is TGTGCCAGCAGCTTAGTGCAGGGCTACTATGGCTACACCTTC. The chain carries TRBV7-8 and TRBJ1-2; D possibly corresponds to TRBD1 (5 bases). The CDR3 loop spans 14 amino acids. The germline CDR1 and CDR2 sequences are SGHVS and FQNEAQ. Trimming left V 1 base short and J 3 bases short, with 9 bases between.

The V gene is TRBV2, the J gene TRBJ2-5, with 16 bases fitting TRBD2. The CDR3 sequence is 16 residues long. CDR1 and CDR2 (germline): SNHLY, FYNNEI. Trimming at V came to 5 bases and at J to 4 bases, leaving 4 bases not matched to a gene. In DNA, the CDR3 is TGTGCCAGCAGTCAGGGACTAGCGGGGGGGGGAGAGACCCAGTACTTC. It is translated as CASSQGLAGGGETQYF.

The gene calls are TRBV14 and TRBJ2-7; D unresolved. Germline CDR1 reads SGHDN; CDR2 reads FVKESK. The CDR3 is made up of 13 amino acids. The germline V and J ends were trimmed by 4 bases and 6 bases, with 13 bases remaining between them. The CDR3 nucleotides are TGTGCCAGCAGCCCCACAGAGATGAGCGAGCAGTACTTC. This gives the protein CASSPTEMSEQYF.

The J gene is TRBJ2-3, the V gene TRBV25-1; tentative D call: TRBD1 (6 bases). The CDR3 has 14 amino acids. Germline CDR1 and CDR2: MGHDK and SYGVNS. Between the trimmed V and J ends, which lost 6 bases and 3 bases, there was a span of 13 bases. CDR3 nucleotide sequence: TGTGCCAGCAGACCTAGGACAGCAACAGATACGCAGTATTTT. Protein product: CASRPRTATDTQYF.

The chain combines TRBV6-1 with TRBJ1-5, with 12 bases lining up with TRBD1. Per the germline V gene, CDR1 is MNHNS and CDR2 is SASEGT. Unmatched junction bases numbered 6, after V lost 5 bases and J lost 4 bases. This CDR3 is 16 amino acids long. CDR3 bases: TGTGCCAGCAGTTGGGGACAGGGGGCAATTAATCAGCCCCAGCATTTT. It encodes CASSWGQGAINQPQHF.

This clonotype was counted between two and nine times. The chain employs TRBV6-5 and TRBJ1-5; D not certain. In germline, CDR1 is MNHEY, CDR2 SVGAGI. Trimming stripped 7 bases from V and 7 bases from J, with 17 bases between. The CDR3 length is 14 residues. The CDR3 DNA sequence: TGTGCCAGCATTCATGGTGGCGCGGGCCAGCCCCAGCATTTT. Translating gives CASIHGGAGQPQHF.

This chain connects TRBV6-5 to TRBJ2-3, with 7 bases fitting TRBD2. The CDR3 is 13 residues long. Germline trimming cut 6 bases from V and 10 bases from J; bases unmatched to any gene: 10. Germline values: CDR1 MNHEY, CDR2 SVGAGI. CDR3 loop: CASSQLARGSQYF. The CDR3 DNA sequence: TGTGCCAGCAGCCAACTAGCGAGAGGTTCGCAGTATTTT.

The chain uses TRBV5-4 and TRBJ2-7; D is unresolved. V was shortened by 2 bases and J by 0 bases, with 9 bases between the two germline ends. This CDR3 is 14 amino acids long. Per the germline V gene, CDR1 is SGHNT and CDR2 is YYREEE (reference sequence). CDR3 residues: CASSFAESSYEQYF. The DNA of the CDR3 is TGTGCCAGCAGCTTTGCTGAAAGCTCCTACGAGCAGTACTTC.

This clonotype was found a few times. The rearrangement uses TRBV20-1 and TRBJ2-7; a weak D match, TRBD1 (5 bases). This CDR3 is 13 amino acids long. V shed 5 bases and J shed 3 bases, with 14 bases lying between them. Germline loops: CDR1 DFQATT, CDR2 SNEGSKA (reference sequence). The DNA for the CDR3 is TGCAGTGCTCCCGAGACAGATTTCTACGAGCAGTACTTC. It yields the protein CSAPETDFYEQYF.

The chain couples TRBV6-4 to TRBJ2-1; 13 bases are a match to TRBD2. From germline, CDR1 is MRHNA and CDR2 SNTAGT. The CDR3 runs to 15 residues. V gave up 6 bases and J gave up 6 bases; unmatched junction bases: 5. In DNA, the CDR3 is TGTGCCAGCAGCCTGACTAGCGGGAGGCTCAATGAGCAGTTCTTC. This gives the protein CASSLTSGRLNEQFF.

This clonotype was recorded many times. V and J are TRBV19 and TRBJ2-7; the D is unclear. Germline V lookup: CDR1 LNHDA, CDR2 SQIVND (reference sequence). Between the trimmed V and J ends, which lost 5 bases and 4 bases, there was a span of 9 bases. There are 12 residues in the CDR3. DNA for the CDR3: TGTGCCAGTAGTTCCGAGCGTTACGAGCAGTACTTC. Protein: CASSSERYEQYF. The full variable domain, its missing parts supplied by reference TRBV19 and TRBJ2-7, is DGGITQSPKYLFRKEGQNVTLSCEQNLNHDAMYWYRQDPGQGLRLIYYSQIVNDFQKGDIAEGYSVSREKKESFPLTVTSAQKNPTAFYLCASSSERYEQYFGPGTRLTVT.

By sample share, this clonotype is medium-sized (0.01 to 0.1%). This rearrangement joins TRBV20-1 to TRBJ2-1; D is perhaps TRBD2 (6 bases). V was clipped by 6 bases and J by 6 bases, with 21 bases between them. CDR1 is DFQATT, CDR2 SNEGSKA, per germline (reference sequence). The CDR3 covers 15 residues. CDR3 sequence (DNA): TGCAGTGCAATTATCGGGAGTGGCGTGGGCAATGAGCAGTTCTTC. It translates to CSAIIGSGVGNEQFF.